The sequence of this TCR beta chain was determined in a study of blood T cell repertoires in COVID-19. Study-level information: Sites across the United States, Italy and Spain contributed samples from acute and convalescent COVID-19. PBMCs, B-cell-depleted T cells, or T cells provided the cDNA or gDNA that made up the material.

Original methodology: Researchers report that nucleated cell counts were estimated from reference gene primer amplification. This table comes from immunoSEQ multiplex PCR, and its TCRdb copy is limited to in-frame clones, with some not included. From that table come the V and J calls and clone size; the DNA was used to work out D and trimming. This repertoire shows approximately 80,000 clones, 88% found once; its top ten account for under 55%. From germline, CDR1 is SGHDN and CDR2 FVKESK. V was cut by 2 bases and J by 8 bases, with 7 bases left in between. The CDR3 is 12 residues long. V is TRBV14 and J is TRBJ1-3; D call uncertain. The sample taken for sequencing was peripheral blood. The sequence came from a human donor in a cohort sampled during active COVID-19. CDR3 region: CASSQLRDTIYF. The CDR3 nucleotides are TGTGCCAGCAGCCAATTACGGGACACCATATATTTT.